The T cell receptor (beta chain) under discussion was sequenced for a study of blood T cell repertoires in COVID-19. This clone was counted a few times. Repertoires were generated with immunoSEQ multiplex PCR, while TCRdb's copy carries only in-frame clones and drops some. The sample lists 200,000 or so clones; about nine tenths were seen once. This CDR3 has 12 residues. Trimming took off 4 bases at V and 2 bases at J, with 4 bases between the two ends. The germline CDR1 and CDR2 sequences are KGHSH and LQKENI. Sequenced sample: peripheral blood. The gene calls are TRBV18 and TRBJ2-3; D remains unclear. This receptor was taken from an elderly man with acute or convalescent COVID-19. DNA for the CDR3: TGTGCCAGCTCACACTACACAGATACGCAGTATTTT. Translating it yields CASSHYTDTQYF.